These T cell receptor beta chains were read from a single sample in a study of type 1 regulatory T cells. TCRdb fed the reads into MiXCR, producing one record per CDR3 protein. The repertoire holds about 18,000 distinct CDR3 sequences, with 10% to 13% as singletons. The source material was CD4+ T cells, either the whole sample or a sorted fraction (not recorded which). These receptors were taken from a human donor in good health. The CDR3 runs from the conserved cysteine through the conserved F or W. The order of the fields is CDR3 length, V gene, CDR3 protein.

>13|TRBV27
CASSLTGMTEAFF
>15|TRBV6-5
CASHRDLDRAEEQYF
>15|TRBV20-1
CSASSPGLEPYEQYF
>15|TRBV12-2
CASRRIQGPATEAFF
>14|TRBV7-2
CASSFQGVSSPLHF
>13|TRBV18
CASSGTPGNTIYF
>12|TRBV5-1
CASSLKGNEQFF
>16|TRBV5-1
CASSSRQFSGANVLTF
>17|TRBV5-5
CASSFHLETAQGQPQHF
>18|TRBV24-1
CATSDPSSGSETYNEQFF
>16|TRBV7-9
CASSRTLAGAHNEQFF
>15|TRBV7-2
CASSPDYLMVNEQFF
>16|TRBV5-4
CASSLTGGKAQETQYF
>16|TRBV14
CASTPRTRNHHNEQFF
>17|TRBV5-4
CASSLEQGAAGANVLTF
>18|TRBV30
CAWSVGDRGVPPYNEQFF
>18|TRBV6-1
CASSGVHASVLSNQPQHF
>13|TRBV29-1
CSVTKQSGNEQFF
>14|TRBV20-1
CSAYTSGRSNEQFF
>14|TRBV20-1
CSARVGGGNTEAFF
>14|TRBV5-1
CASSLEGPGNTQYF
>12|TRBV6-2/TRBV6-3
CASSPEGNEQFF
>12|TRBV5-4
CASSPRPDTQYF
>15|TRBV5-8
CASRAGTGIWETQYF
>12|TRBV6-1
CASREVNQPQHF
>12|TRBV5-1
CASSLAFDEQYF
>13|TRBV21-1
CASSKGGVNEQFF
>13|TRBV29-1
CSVDRPENTEAFF
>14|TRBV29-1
CSVPQGSSNEKLFF
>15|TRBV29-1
CSVPRQTNSNQPQHF
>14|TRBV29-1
CSGGGGSIVNEQYF
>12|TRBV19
CASSMRTGELFF
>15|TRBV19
CASSPVPASYNEQFF
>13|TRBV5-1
CASSDTSGNTIYF
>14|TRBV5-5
CASNLAGFTGELFF
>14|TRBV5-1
CASSLGQLQETQYF
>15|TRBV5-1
CASSSRTSVGGELFF
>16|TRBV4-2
CASSQVAGAVTGELFF
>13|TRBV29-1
CSVEGVSNTEAFF
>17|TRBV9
CASSVAGAGGRLNEQFF
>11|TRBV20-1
CLGQENTEAFF
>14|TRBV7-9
CASSLALRGDTQYF
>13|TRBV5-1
CASSDRPGNTIYF
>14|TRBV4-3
CASSPRDRGNEQFF
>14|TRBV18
CASSPGRGNDEQYF
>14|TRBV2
CASSGIAGRDTQYF
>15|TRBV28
CASSLAAANTGELFF
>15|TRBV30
CAWSRRTSGIGELFF
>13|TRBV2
CASTVLGDTEAFF
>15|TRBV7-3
CARNKSGRHYNEQFF
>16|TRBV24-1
CATSDRDASSYNEQFF
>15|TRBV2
CASRARSSGANVLTF
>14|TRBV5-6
CASSPTGGEDGYTF
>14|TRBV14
CASSQLGQFYEQYF
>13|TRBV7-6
CASSLFSDDEQYF
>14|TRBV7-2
CARGQGAMNTEAFF
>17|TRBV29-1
CSVAGGSGTGKNQPQHF
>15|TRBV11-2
CASSPVGGGTDTQYF
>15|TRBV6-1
CASVPPGAMNTEAFF